The text below deals with one T cell receptor (beta chain). What antigen it recognizes has not been identified. There are no base qualities to consult, and no much larger clone falls within one base. This sample is part of a study of T cell repertoires in cytomegalovirus infection (dated by TCRdb to about 2019). Study-wide context: Because public TCR beta signatures pointed to carriage of CMV infection together with the matching HLA type, the HLA type of each donor mattered for the analysis.

TCRdb names Illumina HiSeq 1500 as the instrument used. TCRdb applied fastp at Q25 and MiXCR to the public reads, then kept only in-frame beta chains. Entries are consolidated by CDR3 protein sequence, retaining the most common genes and DNA. For this sample the table gives roughly 250,000 distinct CDR3 sequences, of which 22% were detected only once. Roughly 20% of the sample rests with the top ten. For CDR1 and CDR2, the germline V gene (reference sequence) lists SEHNR and FQNEAQ. The CDR3 starts with the cysteine, ends with the phenylalanine, and has 14 residues. Only the CDR3 part of the read is kept: 42 bases, read in frame from the first base. At the junction V is shortened by 3 bases and J by 8 bases, with 14 bases in between. Study-wide findings and limitations: Cumulative frequency of public TCR beta family members discriminated carriers of CMV infection plus the relevant HLA type in this cohort and an independent roughly 350-donor cohort. In the ex vivo response, HLA-C-restricted CMV-specific TCR beta clonotypes were dominant, and in two of eight donors the single most frequent clonotype came from this HLA-C-restricted group.

Here the chain combines TRBV7-9 and TRBJ2-1, with the D segment possibly TRBD1 or TRBD2, each aligning over 5 bases. This sequence was found in a human donor in good health (CMV status not recorded). Some clones in this sample may be carry-over from other donors' samples. The sample comprised CD8+ T cells from PBMCs. The CDR3 in this case is CASSLRGAMDEQFF. The nucleotide sequence is TGTGCCAGCAGCTTGAGGGGAGCTATGGATGAGCAGTTCTTC.